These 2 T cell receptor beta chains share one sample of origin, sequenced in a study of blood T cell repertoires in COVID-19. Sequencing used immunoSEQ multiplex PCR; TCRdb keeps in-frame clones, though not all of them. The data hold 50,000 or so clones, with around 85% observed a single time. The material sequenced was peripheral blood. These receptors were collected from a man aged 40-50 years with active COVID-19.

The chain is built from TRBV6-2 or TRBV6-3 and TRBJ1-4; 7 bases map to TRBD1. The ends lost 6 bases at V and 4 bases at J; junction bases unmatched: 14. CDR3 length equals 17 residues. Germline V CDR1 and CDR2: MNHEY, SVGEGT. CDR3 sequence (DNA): TGTGCCAGCAGCGAACCCCCCCCGGGACAGAATAATGAAAAACTGTTTTTT. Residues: CASSEPPPGQNNEKLFF.

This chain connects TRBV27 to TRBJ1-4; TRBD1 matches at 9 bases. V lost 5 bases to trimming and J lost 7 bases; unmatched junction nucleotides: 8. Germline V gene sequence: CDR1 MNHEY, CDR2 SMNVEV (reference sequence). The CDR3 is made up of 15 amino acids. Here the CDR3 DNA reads TGTGCCAGCAGTCGCTCGGGACAGGGCAGTGAAAAACTGTTTTTT. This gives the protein CASSRSGQGSEKLFF.